This T cell receptor beta chain derives from a study of cytomegalovirus exposure and HLA in healthy donors. Whole-study context: There were about 85 million unique TCRs (from HLA-typed donors) in an early data release.

Study results and limitations: There were three CMV-associated chains whose specificity for CMV antigens was confirmed in vitro. Later on, an analysis tied 18,000 or so TCR beta sequences to HLA alleles at 0.05 false discovery rate.

About this clone: Antigen: not known.

The study ran its PCR with 60 Vbeta and 13 Jbeta primers. TCRdb's copy holds only in-frame clones and misses some; the assay was immunoSEQ multiplex PCR. The sample contains 150,000 to 200,000 clones, roughly 78% of which appear only once. The germline V gene has CDR1 SGHRS and CDR2 YFSETQ. CDR3 length: 15 residues. Trimming pared 0 bases from V and 1 base from J, leaving 8 bases between. The chain uses TRBV5-1 and TRBJ1-3; D is undetermined. The sequence was collected from a woman between 40 and 55 years old in good health and CMV-seronegative. Sequencing input: PBMCs. The CDR3 loop is CASSLAGSSGNTIYF. Here the CDR3 DNA reads TGCGCCAGCAGCTTGGCTGGCTCTTCTGGAAACACCATATATTTT. Full variable domain (missing parts from reference TRBV5-1 and TRBJ1-3): KAGVTQTPRYLIKTRGQQVTLSCSPISGHRSVSWYQQTPGQGLQFLFEYFSETQRNKGNFPGRFSGRQFSNSRSEMNVSTLELGDSALYLCASSLAGSSGNTIYFGEGSWLTVV.